This T cell receptor (beta chain) derives from a study of Graves' ophthalmopathy and Graves' hyperthyroidism. This clonotype was recorded at least ten times. The authors amplified TCR beta CDR3 regions from RNA transcripts. Second-round multiplex PCR came after first-round RT-PCR with HTBI primers. TCRdb ran MiXCR on the multiplex PCR reads and lists one entry per CDR3 protein. This table holds 400,000 to 450,000 distinct CDR3 sequences, more than 20% found once. Losses at the gene ends were 4 bases for V and 1 base for J; bases not matched to a gene: 6. Germline V lookup: CDR1 SGHRS, CDR2 YFSETQ. The CDR3 contains 15 residues.

The J gene is TRBJ2-5, the V gene TRBV5-1; TRBD1 matches 8 bases. Sequences were obtained from peripheral blood. This receptor was identified in a woman between 18 and 29 years old with stable Graves' hyperthyroidism. CDR3 in DNA: TGCGCCAGCAGCCCTTTTGGACAGGGCCAAGAGACCCAGTACTTC. Translated, it gives CASSPFGQGQETQYF. The full variable domain, with the rest looked up from reference TRBV5-1 and TRBJ2-5, is KAGVTQTPRYLIKTRGQQVTLSCSPISGHRSVSWYQQTPGQGLQFLFEYFSETQRNKGNFPGRFSGRQFSNSRSEMNVSTLELGDSALYLCASSPFGQGQETQYFGPGTRLLVL.